Shown below are 10 T cell receptor beta chains from a single sample sequenced in a study of CD8 T cells in ankylosing spondylitis. These receptors' targets are unknown. Findings and limits, study-wide: Ankylosing spondylitis blood seemed to carry a telltale TCR beta motif made of under ten highly homologous variants.

TCRdb passed the 5' RACE reads through MiXCR, listing each CDR3 protein once. The sample carries about 540,000 distinct CDR3 sequences, about 13% recorded once. Sample: blood, either unsorted or a sorted T cell fraction (not recorded which). Receptors were obtained from a male donor with ankylosing spondylitis.

This chain connects TRBV24-1 to TRBJ1-2; D unresolved. Trimming took 2 bases from V and 7 from J, leaving 10 bases between them. CDR1 KGHDR and CDR2 SFDVKD come from the germline V gene. CDR3 length: 13 amino acids. CDR3 in DNA: TGTGCCACCAGTGATTGGCGGAGGAGTGGCTACACCTTC. It specifies CATSDWRRSGYTF.

In this sample, this clonotype turned up many times. The rearrangement joins TRBV5-5 to TRBJ2-7; D possibly corresponds to TRBD2 (6 bases). The CDR3 has 15 amino acids. CDR1 and CDR2 (germline): SGHKS, YYEKEE (reference sequence). V lost 1 base, J lost 0 bases, and 11 bases lay in between. CDR3 in DNA: TGTGCCAGCAGCTTGTCTTTCGGGGGCTCCTACGAGCAGTACGTC. It yields the protein CASSLSFGGSYEQYV.

This clonotype was seen a few times. The rearrangement uses TRBV5-1 and TRBJ2-4; a weak D match, TRBD1 (6 bases). The CDR3 extends over 14 amino acids. Germline loops: CDR1 SGHRS, CDR2 YFSETQ. Trimming pared 0 bases from V and 7 bases from J, leaving 11 bases between. The CDR3 region has the DNA TGCGCCAGCAGCTTGGAACAGGGCGCTAACATTCAGTACTTC. Its translation is CASSLEQGANIQYF.

This clonotype occurred many times. The chain has TRBV7-2 and TRBJ1-2; D is ambiguous. Germline V CDR1 and CDR2: SGHTA, FQGNSA. The CDR3 extends over 15 amino acids. Deletions cut 5 bases from V and 4 bases from J, with 17 bases between. CDR3 bases: TGTGCCAGCAGCCTCTCCCCACAGCCAACCTATGGCTACACCTTC. Translated, it gives CASSLSPQPTYGYTF.

This clonotype was seen ten or more times. The chain recombines TRBV9 with TRBJ2-2, with D maybe TRBD2 (5 bases). The CDR3 is made up of 16 amino acids. V gave up 3 bases and J gave up 0 bases, with 12 bases separating them. Per the germline V gene, CDR1 is SGDLS and CDR2 is YYNGEE. The CDR3 DNA reads TGTGCCAGCAGCGCTGGAGCGGACGCGAACACCGGGGAGCTGTTTTTT. Translating gives CASSAGADANTGELFF. The complete variable domain, with remaining parts taken from reference TRBV9 and TRBJ2-2, reads DSGVTQTPKHLITATGQRVTLRCSPRSGDLSVYWYQQSLDQGLQFLIQYYNGEERAKGNILERFSAQQFPDLHSELNLSSLELGDSALYFCASSAGADANTGELFFGEGSRLTVL.

The J gene is TRBJ2-7, the V gene TRBV9; 7 positions match TRBD1. The CDR3 has 16 residues. Germline V CDR1 and CDR2: SGDLS, YYNGEE. With V trimmed by 0 bases and J by 1 base, 7 bases remained unmatched. Written as DNA, the CDR3 is TGTGCCAGCAGCGTAGGGACGGGACAGCCTTCCTACGAGCAGTACTTC. Its translation: CASSVGTGQPSYEQYF.

In its sample, this clonotype was seen a few times. The V gene is TRBV20-1, the J gene TRBJ1-2; D gene ambiguous. The V end lost 3 bases, the J end lost 2 bases, and 10 bases lay between the germline ends. CDR1 DFQATT and CDR2 SNEGSKA come from the germline V gene (reference sequence). CDR3 length: 13 amino acids. CDR3 in DNA: TGCAGTGCTAGTTACCCGGCGAACTATGGCTACACCTTC. Its translation is CSASYPANYGYTF.

In nucleotides, the CDR3 is TGTGCCAGCAGCCAGGTCCTTGGAGAGACCCAGTACTTC. Its translation is CASSQVLGETQYF. V usage is TRBV9 and J usage is TRBJ2-5, with D uncertain. Germline CDR1 is SGDLS and CDR2 is YYNGEE. Trimming removed 4 bases at V and 4 bases at J, with 11 bases between. The CDR3 has 13 residues.

The CDR3 sequence: CASSFSGSYEQYV. CDR3 nucleotides: TGTGCCAGCAGCTTTTCCGGATCCTACGAGCAGTACGTC. V is TRBV7-9 and J is TRBJ2-7; D unresolved. The CDR3 runs 13 residues. Germline V lookup: CDR1 SEHNR, CDR2 FQNEAQ (reference sequence). V was pared by 3 bases and J by 1 base, with 7 bases between.

This clonotype came up a few times. V and J are TRBV7-9 and TRBJ1-4, with TRBD1 matching 10 bases. Germline CDR1 SEHNR, CDR2 FQNEAQ (reference sequence). The CDR3 is 15 residues long. The trim removed 5 bases at V and 7 bases at J, leaving 7 bases unmatched. Written as DNA, the CDR3 is TGTGCCAGCAGCCCTAGAGGGACAGGGGCTGAAAAACTGTTTTTT. It is translated as CASSPRGTGAEKLFF.